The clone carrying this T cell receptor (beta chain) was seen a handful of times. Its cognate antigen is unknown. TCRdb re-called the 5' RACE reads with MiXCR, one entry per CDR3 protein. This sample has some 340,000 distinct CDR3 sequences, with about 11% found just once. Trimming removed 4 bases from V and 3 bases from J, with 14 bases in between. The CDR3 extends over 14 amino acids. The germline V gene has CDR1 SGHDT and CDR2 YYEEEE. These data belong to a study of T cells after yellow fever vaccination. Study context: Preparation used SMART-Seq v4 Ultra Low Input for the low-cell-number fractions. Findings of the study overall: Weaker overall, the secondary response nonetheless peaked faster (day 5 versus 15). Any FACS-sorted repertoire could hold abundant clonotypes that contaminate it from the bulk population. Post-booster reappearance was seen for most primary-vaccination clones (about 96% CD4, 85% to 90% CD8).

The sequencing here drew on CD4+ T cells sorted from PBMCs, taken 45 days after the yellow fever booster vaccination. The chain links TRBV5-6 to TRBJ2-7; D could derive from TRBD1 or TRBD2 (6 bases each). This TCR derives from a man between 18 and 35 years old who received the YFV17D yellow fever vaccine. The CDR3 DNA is TGTGCCAGCAGCGTCGGGGGCCTAGGCTACGAGCAGTACGTC. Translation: CASSVGGLGYEQYV.